Listed here is a single T cell receptor beta chain. What antigen it recognizes has not been identified. No base quality information exists; no much larger clone differs at one position. Using the deep immunoSEQ assay, multiplex PCR amplified TCR CDR3 regions from genomic DNA. Genomic DNA extracted from each cell subset was distributed evenly over all wells of several immunoSEQ 96-well plates, and each plate served as one replicate. For sorted subsets, each replicate PCR was loaded with 200 ng genomic DNA, equivalent to 25,000 to 35,000 T cell genomes. The purified libraries were quantified using a Qubit 3.0 fluorometer, sized with a Bioanalyzer 2100, and then quantified again using the KAPA Library Quantification kit. Every immunoSEQ 96-well plate was sequenced on a dedicated single-read 150-cycle Illumina NextSeq 550 flow cell. Per the source publication's procedure: Because the immunoSEQ output included only junctional sequences and no quality scores, the filtering could not be the same as the filtering used for full-length reads. Sequences were annotated with PyIR, a Python wrapper for IgBLAST v1.9, and V/J genes and CDR3 were assigned using IMGT germline references. Reads were filtered out if the reads had weak V/J assignments (E-value above 1e-6), no CDR3, stop codons, out-of-frame junctions, or ambiguous translated residues. V3J clonotypes were defined as sequences sharing an identical inferred V gene, J gene, and CDR3 amino acid sequence. The percentage overlap between two repertoires was calculated by dividing the number of shared unique clonotypes by the size of the smaller repertoire. Three approaches were used to assess repertoire richness: RTK rarefaction, the Chao1 estimator, and Recon v2.1 estimates of unobserved clonotypes. Generation probabilities for all TCRbeta clonotypes obtained by the gDNA method from several donors were computed using OLGA. TCRdb provides this immuneACCESS table in a form limited to in-frame rearrangements. Some clones are lacking; in checked studies, under half of them reflect an unresolved V gene, and why the rest are absent is not known. That table is the source of V, J and clone size, and D and trimming were worked out from the DNA. For this sample the table gives 700,000 to 950,000 clones, of which about 96% were detected only once. The ten largest clonotypes hold 0.2% to 0.25% of the sample.

These data come from a study of shared clonotypes between healthy human individuals (TCRdb year 2020). Context from the whole study: Two women and a few men aged 18 to 49 years were included in the cohort. To estimate repertoire size and how much clonotype sharing occurs between individuals, the study deeply sequenced the blood TCR repertoires of roughly 5 healthy adults. For each donor, three plates each were used for CD4 naive and CD4 memory, two plates were used for CD8 naive, and one plate was used for CD8 memory. Between about 0.9 and 8.9 billion PBMCs per donor were obtained by leukapheresis. To increase sequencing depth and limit assay-specific biases, TCR repertoire library preparation and sequencing were carried out by different laboratories using diverse techniques.

CD8 naive samples consisted of CD45RO-negative cells that were positively selected for CCR7, yielding a CD45RA+CCR7+ population without TemRA cells. The donors were healthy, HIV-negative adults who had no recently reported acute infections or vaccinations. Every donor was a Caucasian adult residing in Nashville, Tennessee, USA. After blood collection by leukapheresis, PBMCs were isolated using Ficoll-Histopaque density gradient centrifugation and then cryopreserved in the vapor phase of liquid nitrogen. Analytical flow cytometry was used to check the purity and quantity of each magnetically sorted T cell population. From each sorted fraction, genomic DNA was isolated and quantified by UV absorbance on a Nanodrop 2000c. The paper as a whole reports these results and caveats: Compared with non-shared clonotypes, the clonotypes found in all four sorted-subset donors had higher generation probabilities. When a few donors were compared, the shared fraction of clonotypes was about 5.2% for naive CD4, approximately 3.5% for naive CD8, 2% to 2.5% for memory CD4, and around 0.37% for memory CD8. Because the study included only a small number of donors, the genetic and exposure-history diversity represented was limited. Incomplete sequencing was indicated by rarefaction of sorted-subset datasets, despite the large sequencing depth. Naive subsets generally had larger estimated clonotype richness than memory subsets. Sampling was limited to blood, and TCR repertoires in tissue likely differ from TCR repertoires in blood. Pairwise subsampling indicated that sequencing depth was expected to affect the degree of clonotype sharing among donors.

The CDR3 has 15 amino acids, counting the end cysteine and phenylalanine. The CDR3 DNA has 45 bases and is translated from base 1. Relative to germline, V is missing 5 bases and J is missing 2 bases, with 7 bases of the junction outside any gene match. The germline V gene (reference sequence) yields SEHNR for CDR1 and FQNEAQ for CDR2. The receptor was isolated from a young man in good health. Material for sequencing was naive CD8+ T cells sorted from blood. Interpreted using the paper, the cell subset or site label stands for: CD45RA+CCR7+. This chain joins TRBV7-9 to TRBJ2-3, and TRBD2 matches 7 of the central bases. The DNA sequence reads TGTGCCAGCAGCCGAGGCGGGACTATCACAGATACGCAGTATTTT. Translation gives CASSRGGTITDTQYF.